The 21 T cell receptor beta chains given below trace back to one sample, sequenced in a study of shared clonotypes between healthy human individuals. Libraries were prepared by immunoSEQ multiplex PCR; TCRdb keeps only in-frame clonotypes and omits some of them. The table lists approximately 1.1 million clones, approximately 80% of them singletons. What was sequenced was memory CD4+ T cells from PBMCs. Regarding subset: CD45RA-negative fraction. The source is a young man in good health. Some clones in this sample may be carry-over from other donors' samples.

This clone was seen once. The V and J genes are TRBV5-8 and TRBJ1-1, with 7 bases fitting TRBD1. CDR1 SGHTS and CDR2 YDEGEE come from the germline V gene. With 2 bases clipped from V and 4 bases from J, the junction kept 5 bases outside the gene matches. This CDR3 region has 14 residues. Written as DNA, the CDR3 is TGTGCCAGCAGCTTACAGGGGAGGAGCACTGAAGCTTTCTTT. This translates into CASSLQGRSTEAFF. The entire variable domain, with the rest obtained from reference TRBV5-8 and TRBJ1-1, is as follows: EAGVTQSPTHLIKTRGQQATLRCSPISGHTSVYWYQQALGLGLQFLLWYDEGEERNRGNFPPRFSGRQFPNYSSELNVNALELEDSALYLCASSLQGRSTEAFFGQGTRLTVV.

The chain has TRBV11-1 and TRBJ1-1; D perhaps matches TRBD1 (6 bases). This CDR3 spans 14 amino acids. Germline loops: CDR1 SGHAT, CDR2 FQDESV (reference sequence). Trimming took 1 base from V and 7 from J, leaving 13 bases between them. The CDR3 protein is CASSLDREGLEAFF. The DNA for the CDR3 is TGTGCCAGCAGCTTAGACAGGGAGGGGCTTGAAGCTTTCTTT. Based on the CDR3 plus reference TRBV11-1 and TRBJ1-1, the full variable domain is EAEVAQSPRYKITEKSQAVAFWCDPISGHATLYWYRQILGQGPELLVQFQDESVVDDSQLPKDRFSAERLKGVDSTLKIQPAELGDSAMYLCASSLDREGLEAFFGQGTRLTVV.

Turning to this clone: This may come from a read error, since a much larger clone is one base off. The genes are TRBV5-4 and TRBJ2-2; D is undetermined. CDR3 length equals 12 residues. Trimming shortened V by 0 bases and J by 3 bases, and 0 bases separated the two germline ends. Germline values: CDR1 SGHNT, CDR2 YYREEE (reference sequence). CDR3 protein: CASSLDTGELFF. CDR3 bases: TGTGCCAGCAGCTTGGACACCGGGGAGCTGTTTTTT.

The CDR3 reads CATQGTNEKLFF. In nucleotides, the CDR3 is TGTGCCACACAGGGGACTAATGAAAAACTGTTTTTT. V gene TRBV28 combines with J gene TRBJ1-4; 7 bases align to TRBD1. CDR3 length equals 12 residues. J lost 2 bases, V lost 10 bases, and 1 base had no gene match. CDR1 and CDR2 from the germline V gene are MDHEN and SYDVKM.

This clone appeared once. CDR3 amino acids: CASSQARGRGDTQYF. DNA for the CDR3: TGTGCCAGCAGCCAAGCTAGGGGTAGGGGAGATACGCAGTATTTT. The chain combines TRBV4-2 with TRBJ2-3, with a weak D call TRBD1 (5 bases). Between the trimmed V and J ends, which lost 1 base and 5 bases, there was a span of 13 bases. The germline gives CDR1 LGHNA, CDR2 YNFKEQ. The CDR3 totals 15 residues.

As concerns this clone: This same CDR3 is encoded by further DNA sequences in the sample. The chain's CDR3 is CASRAQSSYNSPLHF. The CDR3, as DNA: TGTGCCAGCAGAGCCCAGAGCTCCTATAATTCACCCCTCCACTTT. The V call is TRBV28, the J call TRBJ1-6; no clear D. This CDR3 region has 15 residues. V dropped 6 bases and J dropped 0 bases, with 9 bases sitting between them. Germline CDR1 MDHEN, CDR2 SYDVKM.

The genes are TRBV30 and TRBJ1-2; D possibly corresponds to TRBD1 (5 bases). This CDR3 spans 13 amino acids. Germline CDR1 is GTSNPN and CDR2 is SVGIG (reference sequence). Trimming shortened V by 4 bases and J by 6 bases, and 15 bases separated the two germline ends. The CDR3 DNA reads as TGTGCCTGGATAGAGAGCCAGGGCCATGGCTACACCTTC. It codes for CAWIESQGHGYTF.

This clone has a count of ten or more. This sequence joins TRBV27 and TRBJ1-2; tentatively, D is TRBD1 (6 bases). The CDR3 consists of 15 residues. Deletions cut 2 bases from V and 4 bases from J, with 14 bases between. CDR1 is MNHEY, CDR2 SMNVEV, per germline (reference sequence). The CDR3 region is CASSLAGVGGYGYTF. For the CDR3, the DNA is TGTGCCAGCAGTTTAGCGGGGGTAGGGGGCTATGGCTACACCTTC.

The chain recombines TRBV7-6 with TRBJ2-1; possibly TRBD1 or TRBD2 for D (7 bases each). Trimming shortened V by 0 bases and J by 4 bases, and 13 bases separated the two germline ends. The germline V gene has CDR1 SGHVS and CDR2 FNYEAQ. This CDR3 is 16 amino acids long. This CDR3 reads CASSLAQGGIYNEQFF. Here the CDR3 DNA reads TGTGCCAGCAGCTTAGCTCAGGGGGGGATATACAATGAGCAGTTCTTC.

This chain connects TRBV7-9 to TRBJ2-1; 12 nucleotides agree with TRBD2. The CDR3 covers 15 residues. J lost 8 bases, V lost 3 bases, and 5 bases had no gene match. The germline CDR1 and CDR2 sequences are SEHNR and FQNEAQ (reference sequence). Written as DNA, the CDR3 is TGTGCCAGCAGCTTCGGACTAGCGGGATCTGATGAGCAGTTCTTC. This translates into CASSFGLAGSDEQFF.

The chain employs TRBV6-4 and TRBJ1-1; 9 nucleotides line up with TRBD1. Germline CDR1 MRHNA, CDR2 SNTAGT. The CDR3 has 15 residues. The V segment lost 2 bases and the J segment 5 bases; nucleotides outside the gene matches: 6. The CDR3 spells CASSDPNRGQTEAFF. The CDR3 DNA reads TGTGCCAGCAGTGACCCAAACAGGGGGCAAACTGAAGCTTTCTTT.

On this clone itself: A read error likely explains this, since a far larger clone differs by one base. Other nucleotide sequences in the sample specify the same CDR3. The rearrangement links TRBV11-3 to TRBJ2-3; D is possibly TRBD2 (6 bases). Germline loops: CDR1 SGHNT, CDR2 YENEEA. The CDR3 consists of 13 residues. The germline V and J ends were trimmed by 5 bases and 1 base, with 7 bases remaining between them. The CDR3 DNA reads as TGTGCCAGCAGCCCGGGGGGCACAGATACGCAGTATTTT. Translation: CASSPGGTDTQYF.

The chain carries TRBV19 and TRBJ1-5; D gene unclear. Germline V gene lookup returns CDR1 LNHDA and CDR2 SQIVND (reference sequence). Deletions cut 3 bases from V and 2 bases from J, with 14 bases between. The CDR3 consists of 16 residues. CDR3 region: CASSIFRGLGNQPQHF. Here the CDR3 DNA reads TGTGCCAGTAGTATTTTTCGCGGACTTGGCAATCAGCCCCAGCATTTT. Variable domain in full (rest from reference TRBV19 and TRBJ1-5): DGGITQSPKYLFRKEGQNVTLSCEQNLNHDAMYWYRQDPGQGLRLIYYSQIVNDFQKGDIAEGYSVSREKKESFPLTVTSAQKNPTAFYLCASSIFRGLGNQPQHFGDGTRLSIL.

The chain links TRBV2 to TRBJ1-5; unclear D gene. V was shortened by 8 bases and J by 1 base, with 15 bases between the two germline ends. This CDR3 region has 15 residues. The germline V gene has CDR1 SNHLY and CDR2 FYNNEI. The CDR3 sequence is CASAVRERSNQPQHF. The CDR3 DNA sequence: TGTGCCAGCGCAGTGCGGGAAAGGAGCAATCAGCCCCAGCATTTT.

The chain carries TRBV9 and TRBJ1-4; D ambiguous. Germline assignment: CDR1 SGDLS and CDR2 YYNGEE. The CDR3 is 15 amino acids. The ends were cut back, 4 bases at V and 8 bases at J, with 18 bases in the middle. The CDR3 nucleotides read TGTGCCAGCAGCACCCCTGCCGGGAGTGGGGAAAAACTGTTTTTT. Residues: CASSTPAGSGEKLFF.

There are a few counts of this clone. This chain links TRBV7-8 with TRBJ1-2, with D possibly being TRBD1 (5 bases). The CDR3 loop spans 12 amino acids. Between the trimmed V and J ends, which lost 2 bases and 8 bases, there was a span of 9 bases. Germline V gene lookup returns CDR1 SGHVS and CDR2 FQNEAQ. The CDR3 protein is CASSLTRGGYTF. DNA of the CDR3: TGTGCCAGCAGCTTAACGAGGGGCGGCTACACCTTC.

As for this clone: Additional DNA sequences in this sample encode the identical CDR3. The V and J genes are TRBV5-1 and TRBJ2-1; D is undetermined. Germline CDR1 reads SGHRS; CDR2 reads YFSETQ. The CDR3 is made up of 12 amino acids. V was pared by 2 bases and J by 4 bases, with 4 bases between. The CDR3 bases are TGCGCCAGCAGCTTAAATTACAATGAGCAGTTCTTC. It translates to CASSLNYNEQFF.

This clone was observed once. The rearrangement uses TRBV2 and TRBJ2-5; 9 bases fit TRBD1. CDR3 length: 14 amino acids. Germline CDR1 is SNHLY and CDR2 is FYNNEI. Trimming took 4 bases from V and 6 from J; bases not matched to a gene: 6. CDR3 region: CASSVGQGPQTQYF. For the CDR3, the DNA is TGTGCCAGCAGTGTGGGACAGGGCCCCCAGACCCAGTACTTC.

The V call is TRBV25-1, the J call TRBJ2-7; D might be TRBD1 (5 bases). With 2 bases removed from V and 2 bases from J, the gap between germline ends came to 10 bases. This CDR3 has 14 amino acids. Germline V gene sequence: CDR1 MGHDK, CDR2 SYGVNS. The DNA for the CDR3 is TGTGCCAGCAGTGAAAGGGGTGCAGCCTACGAGCAGTACTTC. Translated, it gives CASSERGAAYEQYF.

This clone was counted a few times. CDR3 nucleotide sequence: TGTGCCAGCAGCCATCCAGGGGACGGGGAGACCCAGTACTTC. It yields the protein CASSHPGDGETQYF. V and J are TRBV7-9 and TRBJ2-5, with D tentatively TRBD1 (6 bases). Germline CDR1 is SEHNR and CDR2 is FQNEAQ (reference sequence). Trimming removed 5 bases at V and 5 bases at J, with 15 bases between. CDR3 length: 14 residues. The whole variable domain, remainder taken from reference TRBV7-9 and TRBJ2-5, is DTGVSQNPRHKITKRGQNVTFRCDPISEHNRLYWYRQTLGQGPEFLTYFQNEAQLEKSRLLSDRFSAERPKGSFSTLEIQRTEQGDSAMYLCASSHPGDGETQYFGPGTRLLVL.

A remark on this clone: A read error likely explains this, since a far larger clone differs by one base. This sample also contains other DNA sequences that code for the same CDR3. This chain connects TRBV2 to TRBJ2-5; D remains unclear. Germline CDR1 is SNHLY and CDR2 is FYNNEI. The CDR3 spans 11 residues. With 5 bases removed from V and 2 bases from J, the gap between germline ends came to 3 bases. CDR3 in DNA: TGTGCCAGCAGTCTACAAGAGACCCAGTACTTC. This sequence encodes CASSLQETQYF.